This T cell receptor beta chain was obtained from a study of T cell responses to AZD1222 COVID-19 vaccine. As for this clone: The antigen remains unidentified.

Study results and limitations: Donors skewed white British and female; clonal diversity was possibly underestimated. Rises in breadth and depth of Spike-specific TCRs came after two AZD1222 doses.

V dropped 3 bases and J dropped 7 bases, with 10 bases sitting between them. The germline V gene encodes CDR1 SQVTM and CDR2 ANQGSEA. The CDR3 spans 12 residues. The method was immunoSEQ multiplex PCR; TCRdb's version includes in-frame clones alone and lacks a portion of them. The sample holds 55,000 to 80,000 clones; over 70% are singletons and the top ten take 11% to 15%. The sequence was collected from an adult in good health. The sample was peripheral blood, taken on day 0 of AZD1222 vaccination. This chain links TRBV29-1 with TRBJ2-1, with D perhaps TRBD2 (5 bases). In nucleotides, the CDR3 is TGCAGCGTTGAGGGTACGGGGAATGAGCAGTTCTTC. This encodes CSVEGTGNEQFF.